The 15 T cell receptor beta chains reported below all come from one sample, sequenced in a study of blood T cell repertoires in COVID-19. TCRdb keeps only in-frame clones here, not all; method: immunoSEQ multiplex PCR. The table shows 120,000 to 150,000 clones, with approximately 83% occurring only once. Sequenced: peripheral blood. The receptors stem from a woman aged 55-75 years with COVID-19, enrolled during active disease.

This sequence joins TRBV2 and TRBJ2-1; 9 positions agree with TRBD2. CDR1 SNHLY and CDR2 FYNNEI come from the germline V gene. With V trimmed by 6 bases and J by 0 bases, 3 bases remained unmatched. The CDR3 sequence is 15 residues long. DNA of the CDR3: TGTGCCAGCAGGACTAGCGGCCCCTCCTACAATGAGCAGTTCTTC. This translates into CASRTSGPSYNEQFF. The variable domain in full, completed from reference TRBV2 and TRBJ2-1, reads EPEVTQTPSHQVTQMGQEVILRCVPISNHLYFYWYRQILGQKVEFLVSFYNNEISEKSEIFDDQFSVERPDGSNFTLKIRSTKLEDSAMYFCASRTSGPSYNEQFFGPGTRLTVL.

V usage is TRBV6-5 and J usage is TRBJ2-7; a weak D match, TRBD2 (6 bases). This CDR3 comprises 14 residues. V lost 6 bases to trimming and J lost 2 bases, with 14 bases between them. Germline CDR1 and CDR2: MNHEY and SVGAGI. CDR3 sequence reads: CASSHRDWTYEQYF. DNA of the CDR3: TGTGCCAGCAGCCACCGGGACTGGACCTACGAGCAGTACTTC.

V usage is TRBV19 and J usage is TRBJ1-1; 8 bases agree with TRBD1. CDR1 and CDR2 from the germline V gene are LNHDA and SQIVND (reference sequence). J lost 3 bases, V lost 4 bases, and 7 bases had no gene match. The length of the CDR3 is 15 residues. The CDR3 DNA sequence: TGTGCCAGTAGTAGAGGACAGGGAGAGGACACTGAAGCTTTCTTT. Protein sequence: CASSRGQGEDTEAFF.

This chain connects TRBV4-3 to TRBJ1-6; D gene unclear. V was cut by 0 bases and J by 5 bases, with 8 bases left in between. Germline V gene lookup returns CDR1 LGHNA and CDR2 YSLEER. The CDR3 runs to 15 residues. CDR3: CASSQDTVDNSPLHF. CDR3 in DNA: TGCGCCAGCAGCCAAGATACAGTCGATAATTCACCCCTCCACTTT.

The chain couples TRBV6-2 or TRBV6-3 to TRBJ1-4; D possibly corresponds to TRBD1 (6 bases). The CDR3 has 12 amino acids. CDR1 is MNHEY, CDR2 SVGEGT, per germline. Trimming shortened V by 5 bases and J by 8 bases, and 9 bases separated the two germline ends. The CDR3 reads CASSTTGEKLFF. The DNA for the CDR3 is TGTGCCAGCAGTACGACAGGAGAAAAACTGTTTTTT.

The V gene is TRBV7-9, the J gene TRBJ1-1; 7 bases line up with TRBD1. Germline V CDR1 and CDR2: SEHNR, FQNEAQ (reference sequence). This CDR3 region has 13 residues. V lost 4 bases and J lost 7; bases outside the gene matches: 6. The CDR3 sequence is CASSSLTGSEAFF. The DNA for the CDR3 is TGTGCCAGCAGCTCATTGACAGGGAGTGAAGCTTTCTTT.

The genes are TRBV5-4 and TRBJ2-3; TRBD2 matches at 15 bases. The CDR3 has 20 amino acids. Losses at the gene ends were 3 bases for V and 0 bases for J; bases not matched to a gene: 11. Germline V gives CDR1 SGHNT, CDR2 YYREEE (reference sequence). The CDR3 DNA reads as TGTGCCAGCAGCTCTGGACTAGCGGGGGGGTCTCCACCTAGCACAGATACGCAGTATTTT. This encodes CASSSGLAGGSPPSTDTQYF. The whole variable domain, remainder taken from reference TRBV5-4 and TRBJ2-3, is ETGVTQSPTHLIKTRGQQVTLRCSSQSGHNTVSWYQQALGQGPQFIFQYYREEENGRGNFPPRFSGLQFPNYSSELNVNALELDDSALYLCASSSGLAGGSPPSTDTQYFGPGTRLTVL.

The V gene is TRBV7-9, the J gene TRBJ1-5, with a tentative D call TRBD1 (5 bases). CDR3 length: 14 residues. Trimming removed 4 bases at V and 5 bases at J, with 12 bases between. The V gene's germline CDR1 is SEHNR and CDR2 FQNEAQ (reference sequence). CDR3 sequence (DNA): TGTGCCAGCAGCTCAGGGATAGAAGATCAGCCCCAGCATTTT. Translated, it gives CASSSGIEDQPQHF.

The rearrangement uses TRBV19 and TRBJ2-3; 11 bases agree with TRBD2. With 0 bases clipped from V and 1 base from J, the junction kept 0 bases outside the gene matches. The CDR3 length is 16 residues. In germline, CDR1 is LNHDA, CDR2 SQIVND (reference sequence). DNA for the CDR3: TGTGCCAGTAGTATAGAGGGACTAGCGGGCACAGATACGCAGTATTTT. Protein sequence: CASSIEGLAGTDTQYF.

The rearrangement joins TRBV7-2 to TRBJ2-3, with TRBD2 matching over 10 bases. V trimming: 8 bases; J trimming: 11 bases; junction bases outside the gene matches: 16. This CDR3 is built from 15 residues. In germline, CDR1 is SGHTA, CDR2 FQGNSA. In nucleotides, the CDR3 is TGTGCCAGCCGGAGGCTAGCGGGGGCCCCCGGCCTGCAGTATTTT. Translation: CASRRLAGAPGLQYF.

This chain links TRBV29-1 with TRBJ2-2, with D unclear. The CDR3 is made up of 13 amino acids. V lost 4 bases to trimming and J lost 3 bases, with 9 bases between them. CDR1 SQVTM and CDR2 ANQGSEA come from the germline V gene. CDR3 nucleotide sequence: TGCAGCGTTGGCGACTTGTACACCGGGGAGCTGTTTTTT. As protein: CSVGDLYTGELFF.

The rearrangement uses TRBV2 and TRBJ1-2, with 9 nucleotides matching TRBD1. V lost 6 bases to trimming and J lost 3 bases; unmatched junction nucleotides: 5. This CDR3 comprises 14 residues. Germline CDR1 reads SNHLY; CDR2 reads FYNNEI. The chain's CDR3 is CASSLQGADYGYTF. CDR3 DNA: TGTGCCAGCAGCTTACAGGGGGCCGACTATGGCTACACCTTC.

J is TRBJ2-3 and V is TRBV9; no firm D call. V was cut by 0 bases and J by 3 bases, with 11 bases left in between. Germline V gene data show CDR1 as SGDLS and CDR2 as YYNGEE. The CDR3 sequence is 15 residues long. This CDR3 is CASSVAVTETDTQYF. In DNA form, the CDR3 reads TGTGCCAGCAGCGTAGCGGTGACGGAGACAGATACGCAGTATTTT.

This chain joins TRBV11-2 and TRBJ2-3; D possibly corresponds to TRBD1 (5 bases). Germline V gene data show CDR1 as SGHAT and CDR2 as FQNNGV. V lost 5 bases and J lost 2, with 11 bases in between. The CDR3 runs 14 residues. The CDR3 nucleotides are TGTGCCAGCAGCGCTCGACAGTTCACAGATACGCAGTATTTT. Amino acids: CASSARQFTDTQYF.

This chain joins TRBV5-1 and TRBJ2-7; 7 nucleotides align to TRBD2. CDR1 and CDR2 (germline): SGHRS, YFSETQ. The trim removed 0 bases at V and 4 bases at J, leaving 7 bases unmatched. The CDR3 has 15 residues. CDR3 residues: CASSLVAAGYYEQYF. DNA for the CDR3: TGCGCCAGCAGCTTGGTTGCAGCGGGATATTACGAGCAGTACTTC.